The 16 T cell receptor beta chains presented below share a single source sample, sequenced in a study of T cells after yellow fever vaccination. TCRdb passed the 5' RACE reads through MiXCR, listing each CDR3 protein once. In the table there are tens of thousands of distinct CDR3 sequences, less than 3.5% of which are singletons. The source material was PBMCs, either bulk or a sorted T-cell subset (CD4+, CD8+, memory, or dextramer-sorted; not recorded which), sampled 35 to 50 days after the first yellow fever vaccination. These receptors were obtained from a man aged 18 to 30 who received the YFV17D yellow fever vaccine.

This clonotype has at least ten counts. V gene TRBV9 combines with J gene TRBJ1-4, with D tentatively TRBD1 (5 bases). V dropped 4 bases and J dropped 5 bases, with 15 bases sitting between them. Germline CDR1 is SGDLS and CDR2 is YYNGEE. The CDR3 contains 15 residues. In nucleotides, the CDR3 is TGTGCCAGCAGCCCACCCTTGGGGGGGAATGAAAAACTGTTTTTT. Its translation: CASSPPLGGNEKLFF.

This clonotype was seen many times. The V and J genes are TRBV5-1 and TRBJ1-1; no reliable D call. Germline loops: CDR1 SGHRS, CDR2 YFSETQ. V was pared by 6 bases and J by 1 base, with 10 bases between. The CDR3 extends over 13 amino acids. DNA for the CDR3: TGCGCCAGCACGGGGTTGGGGAACACTGAAGCTTTCTTT. Its translation: CASTGLGNTEAFF.

This clonotype was found many times. V gene TRBV5-6 combines with J gene TRBJ1-1; perhaps TRBD1 as D (5 bases). The length of the CDR3 is 15 residues. V lost 0 bases and J 5 bases, leaving 14 bases between the germline ends. Germline CDR1 is SGHDT and CDR2 is YYEEEE. Here the CDR3 reads CASSLATGRWTEAFF. As DNA, the CDR3 is TGTGCCAGCAGCTTGGCAACAGGACGTTGGACTGAAGCTTTCTTT.

This clonotype was observed many times. The chain couples TRBV29-1 to TRBJ2-1, with 8 bases lining up with TRBD2. Germline V CDR1 and CDR2: SQVTM, ANQGSEA. V gave up 5 bases and J gave up 5 bases; unmatched junction bases: 5. The CDR3 totals 13 residues. The DNA of the CDR3 is TGCAGCGTTTCGACCGGGGGGGACAATGAGCAGTTCTTC. Protein sequence: CSVSTGGDNEQFF.

This clonotype was picked up many times. The chain uses TRBV7-9 and TRBJ1-1; a weak D match, TRBD1 (5 bases). Germline V gene lookup returns CDR1 SEHNR and CDR2 FQNEAQ (reference sequence). With 1 base removed from V and 6 bases from J, the gap between germline ends came to 12 bases. This CDR3 is built from 14 residues. The CDR3 here is CASSLDSTGAEAFF. DNA of the CDR3: TGTGCCAGCAGCTTAGACAGTACGGGGGCTGAAGCTTTCTTT.

The table lists this clonotype with many counts. The chain links TRBV10-3 to TRBJ1-5; maybe TRBD1 (5 bases). The germline gives CDR1 ENHRY, CDR2 SYGVKD. Trimming left V 0 bases short and J 5 bases short, with 5 bases between. The CDR3 has 13 amino acids. The CDR3 sequence: CAISESGDQPQHF. DNA for the CDR3: TGTGCCATCAGTGAGTCGGGGGATCAGCCCCAGCATTTT.

This clonotype showed up many times. The V and J genes are TRBV7-2 and TRBJ2-1; D may be TRBD2 (6 bases). Germline assignment: CDR1 SGHTA and CDR2 FQGNSA. The V end was cut by 2 bases, the J end by 4 bases, with 12 bases between. The CDR3 extends over 15 amino acids. CDR3 bases: TGTGCCAGCAGCTTATTCTCCGGGGGATACAATGAGCAGTTCTTC. It encodes CASSLFSGGYNEQFF.

This clonotype appeared many times. The CDR3: CASSFLADPQETQYF. The CDR3 DNA is TGTGCCAGCAGTTTTCTAGCGGACCCCCAAGAGACCCAGTACTTC. The chain is built from TRBV27 and TRBJ2-5, with 7 positions matching TRBD2. CDR3 length: 15 amino acids. Germline lookup yields CDR1 MNHEY and CDR2 SMNVEV (reference sequence). Trimming cost V 3 bases and J 1 base; bases outside gene matches: 5.

This clonotype has ten or more counts. The rearrangement uses TRBV10-3 and TRBJ2-1; 11 bases are shared with TRBD2. V lost 6 bases and J lost 4; bases outside the gene matches: 2. This CDR3 comprises 14 residues. The germline gives CDR1 ENHRY, CDR2 SYGVKD. CDR3 sequence reads: CAISTSGGYNEQFF. The CDR3 DNA follows: TGTGCCATCAGCACTAGCGGGGGTTACAATGAGCAGTTCTTC.

This clonotype was observed many times. CDR3 bases: TGCAGCGGACGGCAGGGAAACAATGAGCAGTTCTTC. Protein: CSGRQGNNEQFF. The chain carries TRBV29-1 and TRBJ2-1, with a weak D call TRBD1 (5 bases). The CDR3 runs 12 residues. Trimming stripped 7 bases from V and 5 bases from J, with 12 bases between. Germline V CDR1 and CDR2: SQVTM, ANQGSEA.

In this sample, this clonotype turned up many times. V is TRBV4-1 and J is TRBJ1-5, with TRBD1 matching over 8 bases. Germline CDR1 and CDR2: MGHRA and YSYEKL. The CDR3 is 15 amino acids. The V segment lost 4 bases and the J segment 4 bases; nucleotides outside the gene matches: 6. CDR3 amino acids: CASSPTGATNQPQHF. CDR3 nucleotides: TGCGCCAGCAGCCCGACAGGGGCGACTAATCAGCCCCAGCATTTT.

There are many counts of this clonotype. The V gene is TRBV5-1, the J gene TRBJ2-7; 9 positions agree with TRBD1. In germline, CDR1 is SGHRS, CDR2 YFSETQ. V gave up 4 bases and J gave up 0 bases; unmatched junction bases: 11. The CDR3 consists of 17 residues. CDR3 sequence: CASSIITGGPRSYEQYF. Written as DNA, the CDR3 is TGCGCCAGCAGCATAATTACAGGGGGCCCACGCTCCTACGAGCAGTACTTC.

There are many counts of this clonotype. This rearrangement joins TRBV20-1 to TRBJ2-1; 13 nucleotides agree with TRBD2. V shed 0 bases and J 6 bases; nucleotides not matched to a gene: 5. The CDR3 runs 16 residues. Per the germline V gene, CDR1 is DFQATT and CDR2 is SNEGSKA (reference sequence). The CDR3 nucleotides are TGCAGTGCTAGAGATCCCAGGACTAGCGGGGGCAATGAGCAGTTCTTC. Translation: CSARDPRTSGGNEQFF.

In this sample, this clonotype turned up many times. The chain uses TRBV5-1 and TRBJ2-5; D remains ambiguous. V lost 4 bases and J 7 bases, leaving 8 bases between the germline ends. The germline gives CDR1 SGHRS, CDR2 YFSETQ. The CDR3 is 11 amino acids. Written as DNA, the CDR3 is TGCGCCAGCAGCACCATGGGGACCCAGTACTTC. It is translated as CASSTMGTQYF.

In this sample, this clonotype turned up many times. The rearrangement uses TRBV2 and TRBJ1-5; tentatively, D is TRBD1 (6 bases). In germline, CDR1 is SNHLY, CDR2 FYNNEI. The ends were cut back, 5 bases at V and 9 bases at J, with 14 bases in the middle. The CDR3 extends over 13 amino acids. CDR3 sequence: CASSLREGGPQHF. The CDR3 DNA follows: TGTGCCAGCAGTCTGCGGGAGGGGGGGCCCCAGCATTTT.

This clonotype was observed at least ten times. The chain joins TRBV6-2 or TRBV6-3 to TRBJ1-5; TRBD1 agrees at 9 bases. CDR3 size: 16 residues. Germline CDR1 MNHEY, CDR2 SVGEGT. V dropped 5 bases and J dropped 3; count of bases not matched to a gene: 8. The CDR3 loop is CASSTRTGANNQPQHF. The CDR3 DNA follows: TGTGCCAGCAGTACCAGGACAGGGGCGAACAATCAGCCCCAGCATTTT.